The rows below give T cell receptor beta chains drawn from one sample of a study of shared clonotypes between healthy human individuals. This table comes from immunoSEQ multiplex PCR, and its TCRdb copy is limited to in-frame clones, with some not included. The sample shows about 480,000 clones, approximately 79% of them seen only once. The specimen sequenced was PBMCs. The receptors derive from a woman between 40 and 55 years old in good health. Some clones in this sample may be carry-over from other donors' samples. CDR3s include the opening cysteine and the closing phenylalanine or tryptophan. A D gene is named only where the DNA matches it firmly. Part of the rows lack a size; the others show once, few, many or a class for expanded clones.

v_gene: TRBV21-1; d_gene: -; j_gene: TRBJ2-3; abundance: -; CDR3aa: CASSKGGWGTGTDTQYF; CDR3nt: -
v_gene: TRBV28; d_gene: -; j_gene: TRBJ2-7; abundance: -; CDR3aa: CASSLRRGYEQYF; CDR3nt: TGTGCCAGCAGTTTACGTCGGGGATACGAGCAGTACTTC
v_gene: TRBV5-1; d_gene: TRBD1; j_gene: TRBJ1-2; abundance: -; CDR3aa: CASSTGQGRNGYTF; CDR3nt: TGCGCCAGCAGCACCGGACAGGGAAGGAATGGCTACACCTTC
v_gene: TRBV5-1; d_gene: -; j_gene: TRBJ1-2; abundance: -; CDR3aa: CASSLELGLLYHGYTF; CDR3nt: TGCGCCAGCAGCTTGGAGTTAGGCCTCCTCTATCATGGCTACACCTTC
v_gene: TRBV27; d_gene: -; j_gene: TRBJ1-6; abundance: -; CDR3aa: CATRGPVYNSPLHF; CDR3nt: TGTGCCACGAGGGGACCCGTATATAATTCACCCCTCCACTTT
v_gene: TRBV29-1; d_gene: TRBD2; j_gene: TRBJ2-1; abundance: -; CDR3aa: CSVLRGGLAGGPGNEQFF; CDR3nt: TGCAGCGTCCTAAGGGGGGGACTAGCGGGAGGGCCGGGCAATGAGCAGTTCTTC
v_gene: TRBV19; d_gene: TRBD1; j_gene: TRBJ2-1; abundance: few; CDR3aa: CASSSRDRVNEQFF; CDR3nt: TGTGCCAGTAGTTCCCGGGACAGGGTCAATGAGCAGTTCTTC
v_gene: TRBV7-9; d_gene: -; j_gene: TRBJ2-1; abundance: -; CDR3aa: CASSPVAGSGHNEQFF; CDR3nt: TGTGCCAGCAGTCCCGTCGCGGGGAGTGGACACAATGAGCAGTTCTTC
v_gene: TRBV13; d_gene: -; j_gene: TRBJ1-3; abundance: -; CDR3aa: CASSFRGANSGNTIYF; CDR3nt: TGTGCCAGCAGCTTCCGCGGGGCTAACTCTGGAAACACCATATATTTT
v_gene: TRBV29-1; d_gene: -; j_gene: TRBJ2-1; abundance: once; CDR3aa: CSVEVTGRYNEQFF; CDR3nt: TGCAGCGTTGAGGTGACAGGAAGATACAATGAGCAGTTCTTC
v_gene: TRBV7-3; d_gene: TRBD2; j_gene: TRBJ2-1; abundance: -; CDR3aa: CASSLVAGGRGEQFF; CDR3nt: TGTGCCAGCAGCTTAGTAGCGGGAGGGCGGGGCGAGCAGTTCTTC
v_gene: TRBV15; d_gene: TRBD1; j_gene: TRBJ1-1; abundance: -; CDR3aa: CATSRDLAGGNFAFF; CDR3nt: TGTGCCACCAGCAGAGATCTCGCAGGGGGCAACTTTGCTTTCTTT
v_gene: TRBV7-2; d_gene: -; j_gene: TRBJ1-5; abundance: once; CDR3aa: CASSLARGGGQPQHF; CDR3nt: TGTGCCAGCAGCTTAGCGAGGGGGGGAGGACAGCCCCAGCATTTT
v_gene: TRBV15; d_gene: -; j_gene: TRBJ1-1; abundance: -; CDR3aa: CATSRARNTEAFF; CDR3nt: TGTGCCACCAGCAGAGCCAGGAACACTGAAGCTTTCTTT
v_gene: TRBV28; d_gene: -; j_gene: TRBJ2-5; abundance: -; CDR3aa: CASTPSGRPQETQYF; CDR3nt: TGTGCCAGCACCCCCTCTGGACGGCCGCAAGAGACCCAGTACTTC
v_gene: TRBV6-1; d_gene: -; j_gene: TRBJ2-7; abundance: -; CDR3aa: CASSEVLTGYEQYF; CDR3nt: TGTGCCAGCAGTGAAGTTCTCACAGGGTACGAGCAGTACTTC
v_gene: TRBV7-3; d_gene: TRBD2; j_gene: TRBJ2-1; abundance: -; CDR3aa: CASSPQGLALYNEQFF; CDR3nt: TGTGCCAGCAGCCCCCAGGGACTAGCGCTTTACAATGAGCAGTTCTTC
v_gene: TRBV19; d_gene: TRBD1; j_gene: TRBJ2-5; abundance: -; CDR3aa: CASSRDREGETQYF; CDR3nt: TGTGCCAGTAGTCGGGACAGGGAGGGAGAGACCCAGTACTTC
v_gene: TRBV2; d_gene: -; j_gene: TRBJ1-3; abundance: -; CDR3aa: CASRRQINSGNTIYF; CDR3nt: TGTGCCAGCAGGCGACAGATCAACTCTGGAAACACCATATATTTT
v_gene: TRBV18; d_gene: TRBD2; j_gene: TRBJ2-5; abundance: -; CDR3aa: CASSPSGEGTQYF; CDR3nt: TGTGCCAGCTCACCATCCGGGGAGGGGACCCAGTACTTC
v_gene: TRBV7-3; d_gene: -; j_gene: TRBJ1-6; abundance: -; CDR3aa: CASSPALGSPLHF; CDR3nt: TGTGCCAGCAGCCCTGCCTTGGGTTCACCCCTCCACTTT
v_gene: TRBV18; d_gene: -; j_gene: TRBJ1-3; abundance: -; CDR3aa: CASSPISEGTIYF; CDR3nt: TGTGCCAGCTCACCTATATCGGAGGGGACCATATATTTT
v_gene: TRBV29-1; d_gene: -; j_gene: TRBJ2-1; abundance: -; CDR3aa: CSVEGSTYNEQFF; CDR3nt: TGCAGCGTTGAGGGTAGCACCTACAATGAGCAGTTCTTC
v_gene: TRBV6-6; d_gene: TRBD1; j_gene: TRBJ1-5; abundance: -; CDR3aa: CASSGPGQGSQPQHF; CDR3nt: TGTGCCAGCAGCGGACCGGGACAGGGGAGCCAGCCCCAGCATTTT
v_gene: TRBV7-9; d_gene: -; j_gene: TRBJ2-6; abundance: -; CDR3aa: CASSLMTGPHSGANVLTF; CDR3nt: TGTGCCAGCAGCCTTATGACAGGCCCTCACTCTGGGGCCAACGTCCTGACTTTC
v_gene: TRBV5-6; d_gene: -; j_gene: TRBJ1-2; abundance: -; CDR3aa: CASSLGQQPFFYGYTF; CDR3nt: TGTGCCAGCAGCTTAGGCCAGCAGCCATTCTTCTATGGCTACACCTTC
v_gene: TRBV4-2; d_gene: -; j_gene: TRBJ1-5; abundance: -; CDR3aa: CASSPRGGDAGQPQHF; CDR3nt: TGTGCCAGCAGCCCCCGGGGGGGTGATGCCGGTCAGCCCCAGCATTTT